A few counts support the clone carrying this T cell receptor (beta chain). Germline V lookup: CDR1 MNHEY, CDR2 SVGAGI. V was shortened by 0 bases and J by 1 base, with 7 bases between the two germline ends. This CDR3 spans 15 amino acids. The data originate from a study of blood T cell repertoires in COVID-19. The protocol was immunoSEQ multiplex PCR, while the TCRdb copy is restricted to in-frame clones and leaves out a portion. The sample lists a few hundred thousand clones, 81% seen once, with roughly 8.7% in the top ten. The receptor's source is a man aged 40-49 years who had recovered from COVID-19. Sample: PBMCs or T cells enriched from blood (not recorded which). The J gene is TRBJ1-3, the V gene TRBV6-5; a possible D gene is TRBD1 (6 bases). The CDR3 DNA is TGTGCCAGCAGTTACTCGGGGGCTTCTGGAAACACCATATATTTT. Translation: CASSYSGASGNTIYF.